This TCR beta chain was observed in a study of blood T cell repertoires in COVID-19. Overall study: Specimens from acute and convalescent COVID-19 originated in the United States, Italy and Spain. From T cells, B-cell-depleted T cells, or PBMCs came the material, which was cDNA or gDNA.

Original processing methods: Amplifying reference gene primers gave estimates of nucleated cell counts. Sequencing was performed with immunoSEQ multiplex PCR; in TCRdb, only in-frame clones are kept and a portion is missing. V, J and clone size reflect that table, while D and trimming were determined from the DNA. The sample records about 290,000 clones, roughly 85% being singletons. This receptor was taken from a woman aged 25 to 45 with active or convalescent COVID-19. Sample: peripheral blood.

CDR3 protein: CSAREAHTQYF. DNA for the CDR3: TGCAGTGCTAGAGAGGCTCATACGCAGTATTTT. The chain combines TRBV20-1 with TRBJ2-3; D is uncertain. The CDR3 has 11 amino acids. Between the trimmed V and J ends, which lost 0 bases and 7 bases, there was a span of 5 bases. Germline V lookup: CDR1 DFQATT, CDR2 SNEGSKA (reference sequence).